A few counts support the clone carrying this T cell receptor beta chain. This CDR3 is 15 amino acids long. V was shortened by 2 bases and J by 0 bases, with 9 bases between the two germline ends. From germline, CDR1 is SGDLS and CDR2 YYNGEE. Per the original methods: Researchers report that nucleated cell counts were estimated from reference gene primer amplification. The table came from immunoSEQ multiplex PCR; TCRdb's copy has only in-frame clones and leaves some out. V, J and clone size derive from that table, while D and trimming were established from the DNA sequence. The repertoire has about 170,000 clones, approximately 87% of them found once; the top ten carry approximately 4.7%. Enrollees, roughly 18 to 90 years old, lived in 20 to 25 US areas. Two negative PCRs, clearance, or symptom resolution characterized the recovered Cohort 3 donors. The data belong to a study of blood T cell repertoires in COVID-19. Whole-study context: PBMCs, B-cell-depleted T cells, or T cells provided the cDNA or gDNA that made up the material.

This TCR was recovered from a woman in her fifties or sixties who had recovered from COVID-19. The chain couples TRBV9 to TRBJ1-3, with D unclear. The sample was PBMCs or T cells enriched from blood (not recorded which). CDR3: CASSVTGVSGNTIYF. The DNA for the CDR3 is TGTGCCAGCAGCGTTACCGGGGTCTCTGGAAACACCATATATTTT.